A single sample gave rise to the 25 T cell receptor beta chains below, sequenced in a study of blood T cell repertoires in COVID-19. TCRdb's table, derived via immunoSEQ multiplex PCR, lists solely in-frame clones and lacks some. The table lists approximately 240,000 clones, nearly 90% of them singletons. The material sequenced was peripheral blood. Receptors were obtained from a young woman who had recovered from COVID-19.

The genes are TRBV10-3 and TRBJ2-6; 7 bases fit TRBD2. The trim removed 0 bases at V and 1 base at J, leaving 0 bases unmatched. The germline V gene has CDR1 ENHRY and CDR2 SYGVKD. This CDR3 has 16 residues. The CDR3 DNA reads TGTGCCATCAGTGAGTCGGGGGGGTCTGGGGCCAACGTCCTGACTTTC. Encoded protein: CAISESGGSGANVLTF.

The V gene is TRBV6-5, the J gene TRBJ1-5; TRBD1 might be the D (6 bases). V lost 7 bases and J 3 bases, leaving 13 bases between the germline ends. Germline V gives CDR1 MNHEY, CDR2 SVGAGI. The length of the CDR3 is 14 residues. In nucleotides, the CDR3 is TGTGCCAGCACCCCGGACAGAGACAATCAGCCCCAGCATTTT. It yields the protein CASTPDRDNQPQHF.

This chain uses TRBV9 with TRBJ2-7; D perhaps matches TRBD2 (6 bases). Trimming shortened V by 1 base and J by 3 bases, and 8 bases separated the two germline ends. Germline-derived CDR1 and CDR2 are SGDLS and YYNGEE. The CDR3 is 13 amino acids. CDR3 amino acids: CASSVTTSYEQYF. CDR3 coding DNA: TGTGCCAGCAGCGTAACGACTAGCTACGAGCAGTACTTC. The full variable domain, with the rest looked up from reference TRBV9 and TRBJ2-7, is DSGVTQTPKHLITATGQRVTLRCSPRSGDLSVYWYQQSLDQGLQFLIQYYNGEERAKGNILERFSAQQFPDLHSELNLSSLELGDSALYFCASSVTTSYEQYFGPGTRLTVT.

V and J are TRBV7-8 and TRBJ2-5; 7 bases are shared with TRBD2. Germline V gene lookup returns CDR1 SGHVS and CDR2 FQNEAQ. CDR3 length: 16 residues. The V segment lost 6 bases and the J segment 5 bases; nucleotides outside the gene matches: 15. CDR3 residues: CASSLAVGGIGETQYF. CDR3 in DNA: TGTGCCAGCAGTCTAGCGGTCGGCGGGATCGGTGAGACCCAGTACTTC.

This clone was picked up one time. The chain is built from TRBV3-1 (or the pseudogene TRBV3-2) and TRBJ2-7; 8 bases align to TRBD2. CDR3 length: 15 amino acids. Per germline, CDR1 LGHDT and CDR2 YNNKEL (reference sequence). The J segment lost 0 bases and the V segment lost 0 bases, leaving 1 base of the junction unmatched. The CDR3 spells CASSQELAASYEQYF. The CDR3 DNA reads TGTGCCAGCAGCCAAGAACTAGCGGCCTCCTACGAGCAGTACTTC.

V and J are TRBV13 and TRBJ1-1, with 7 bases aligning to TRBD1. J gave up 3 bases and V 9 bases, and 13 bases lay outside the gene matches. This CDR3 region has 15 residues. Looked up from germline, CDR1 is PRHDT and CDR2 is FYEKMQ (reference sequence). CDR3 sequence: CASATGQVADTEAFF. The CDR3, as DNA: TGTGCCAGTGCGACAGGGCAGGTTGCAGACACTGAAGCTTTCTTT.

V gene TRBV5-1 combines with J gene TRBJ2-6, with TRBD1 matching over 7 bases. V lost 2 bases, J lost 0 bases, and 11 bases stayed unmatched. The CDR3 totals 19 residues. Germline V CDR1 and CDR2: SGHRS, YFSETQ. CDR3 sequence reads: CASSFRQGDIFSGANVLTF. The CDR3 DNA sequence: TGCGCCAGCAGCTTCCGACAGGGCGATATCTTCTCTGGGGCCAACGTCCTGACTTTC.

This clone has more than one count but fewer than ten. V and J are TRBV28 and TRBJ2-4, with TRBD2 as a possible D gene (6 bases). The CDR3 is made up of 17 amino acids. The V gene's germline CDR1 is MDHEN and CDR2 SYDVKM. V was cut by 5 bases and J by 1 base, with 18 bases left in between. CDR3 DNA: TGTGCCAGCAGTGCGGGATTGGGGAATAGGGCCAAAAACATTCAGTACTTC. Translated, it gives CASSAGLGNRAKNIQYF. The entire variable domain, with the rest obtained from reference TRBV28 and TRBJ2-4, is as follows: DVKVTQSSRYLVKRTGEKVFLECVQDMDHENMFWYRQDPGLGLRLIYFSYDVKMKEKGDIPEGYSVSREKKERFSLILESASTNQTSMYLCASSAGLGNRAKNIQYFGAGTRLSVL.

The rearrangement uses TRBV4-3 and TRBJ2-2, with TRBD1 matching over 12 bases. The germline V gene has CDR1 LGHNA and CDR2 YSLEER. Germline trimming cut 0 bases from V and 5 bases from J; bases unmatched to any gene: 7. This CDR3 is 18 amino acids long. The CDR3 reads CASSQDRDRGRLTGELFF. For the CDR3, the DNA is TGCGCCAGCAGCCAAGATCGGGACAGGGGGCGCCTAACCGGGGAGCTGTTTTTT.

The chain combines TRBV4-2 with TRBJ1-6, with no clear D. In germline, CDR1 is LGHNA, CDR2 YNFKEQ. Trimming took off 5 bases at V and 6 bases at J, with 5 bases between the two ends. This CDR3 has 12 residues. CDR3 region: CASSSSNSPLHF. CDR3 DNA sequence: TGTGCCAGCAGCAGTAGTAATTCACCCCTCCACTTT.

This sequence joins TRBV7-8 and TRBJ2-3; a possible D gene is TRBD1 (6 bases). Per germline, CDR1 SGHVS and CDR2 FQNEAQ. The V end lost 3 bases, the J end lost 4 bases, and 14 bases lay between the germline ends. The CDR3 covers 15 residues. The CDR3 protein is CASSLTRQVADTQYF. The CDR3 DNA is TGTGCCAGCAGCTTGACCCGACAGGTGGCAGATACGCAGTATTTT.

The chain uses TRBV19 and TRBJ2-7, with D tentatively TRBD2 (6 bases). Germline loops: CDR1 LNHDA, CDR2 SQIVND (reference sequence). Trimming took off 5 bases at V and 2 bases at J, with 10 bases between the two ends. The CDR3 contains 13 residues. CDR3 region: CASSVGLPYEQYF. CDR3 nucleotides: TGTGCCAGTAGTGTTGGACTACCCTACGAGCAGTACTTC.

The CDR3 DNA reads as TGTGCCAGCGCCCCGGGACTAGCGGGAGAAGAGACCCAGTACTTC. Its protein is CASAPGLAGEETQYF. The V and J genes are TRBV6-5 and TRBJ2-5, with TRBD2 identical over 14 bases. The germline V gene encodes CDR1 MNHEY and CDR2 SVGAGI. V was pared by 8 bases and J by 3 bases, with 5 bases of the junction left unmatched. The CDR3 length is 15 residues.

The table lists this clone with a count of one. The CDR3 is CASSLGGQGSDSPLHF. In DNA form, the CDR3 reads TGTGCCAGCAGCTTGGGGGGACAGGGTTCGGATTCACCCCTCCACTTT. This rearrangement joins TRBV5-6 to TRBJ1-6; 9 nucleotides match TRBD1. The CDR3 is 16 amino acids. CDR1 is SGHDT and CDR2 is YYEEEE in the germline V gene. V shed 0 bases and J 8 bases; nucleotides not matched to a gene: 6.

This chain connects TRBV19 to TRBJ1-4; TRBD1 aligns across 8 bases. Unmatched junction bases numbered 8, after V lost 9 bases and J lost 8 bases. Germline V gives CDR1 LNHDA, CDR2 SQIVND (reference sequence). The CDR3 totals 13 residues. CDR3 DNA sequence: TGTGCCAGCGAACAGGGGGATCAGGAAAAACTGTTTTTT. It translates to CASEQGDQEKLFF. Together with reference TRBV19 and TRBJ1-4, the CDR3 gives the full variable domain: DGGITQSPKYLFRKEGQNVTLSCEQNLNHDAMYWYRQDPGQGLRLIYYSQIVNDFQKGDIAEGYSVSREKKESFPLTVTSAQKNPTAFYLCASEQGDQEKLFFGSGTQLSVL.

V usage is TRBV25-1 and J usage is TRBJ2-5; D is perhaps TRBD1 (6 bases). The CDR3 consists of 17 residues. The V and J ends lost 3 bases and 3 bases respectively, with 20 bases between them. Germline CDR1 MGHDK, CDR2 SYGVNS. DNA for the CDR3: TGTGCCAGCAGTGACATTCGCGTTGACAGGACCGAAGAGACCCAGTACTTC. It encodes CASSDIRVDRTEETQYF.

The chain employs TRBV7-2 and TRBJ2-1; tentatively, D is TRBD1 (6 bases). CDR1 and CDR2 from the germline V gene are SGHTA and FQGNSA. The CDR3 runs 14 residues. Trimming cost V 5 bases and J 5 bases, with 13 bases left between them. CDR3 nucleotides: TGTGCCAGCAGCACGGGGACACTAAACAATGAGCAGTTCTTC. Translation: CASSTGTLNNEQFF.

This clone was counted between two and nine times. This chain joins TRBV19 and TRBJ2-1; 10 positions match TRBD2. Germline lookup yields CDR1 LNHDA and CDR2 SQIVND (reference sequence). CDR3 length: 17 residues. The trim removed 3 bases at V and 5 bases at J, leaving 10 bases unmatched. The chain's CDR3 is CASSISLTSGVDNEQFF. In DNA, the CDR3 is TGTGCCAGTAGTATTAGCCTCACTAGCGGGGTTGACAATGAGCAGTTCTTC.

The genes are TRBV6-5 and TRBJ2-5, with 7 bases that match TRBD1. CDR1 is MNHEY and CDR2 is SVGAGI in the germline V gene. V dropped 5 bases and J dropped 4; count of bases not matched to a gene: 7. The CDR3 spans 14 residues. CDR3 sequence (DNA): TGTGCCAGCAGTCCGACAGGGCCCCCAGAGACCCAGTACTTC. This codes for CASSPTGPPETQYF.

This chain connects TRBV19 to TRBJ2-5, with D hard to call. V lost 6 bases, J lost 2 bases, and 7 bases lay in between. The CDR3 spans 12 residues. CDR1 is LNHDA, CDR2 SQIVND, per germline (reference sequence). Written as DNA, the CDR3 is TGTGCCAGTAGGGGCCTTCAAGAGACCCAGTACTTC. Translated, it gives CASRGLQETQYF.

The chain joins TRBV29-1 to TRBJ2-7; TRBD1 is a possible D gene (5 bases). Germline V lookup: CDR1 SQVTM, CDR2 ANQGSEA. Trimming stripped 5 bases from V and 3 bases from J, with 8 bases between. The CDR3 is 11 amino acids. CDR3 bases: TGCAGCGTTCGGACACGCTACGAGCAGTACTTC. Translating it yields CSVRTRYEQYF.

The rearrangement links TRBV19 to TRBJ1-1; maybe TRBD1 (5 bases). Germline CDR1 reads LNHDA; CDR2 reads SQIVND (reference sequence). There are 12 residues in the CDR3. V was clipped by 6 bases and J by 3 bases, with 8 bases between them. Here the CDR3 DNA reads TGTGCCAGTAGCCAGGGTTACACTGAAGCTTTCTTT. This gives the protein CASSQGYTEAFF.

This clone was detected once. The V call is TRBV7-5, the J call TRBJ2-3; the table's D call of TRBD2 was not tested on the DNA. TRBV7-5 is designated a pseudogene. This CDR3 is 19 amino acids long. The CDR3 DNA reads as TGTGTCAGAAGCTCCCATGGGGCCAAAGCGGGAGGGCCCACAGATACGCAGTATTTT. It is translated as CVRSSHGAKAGGPTDTQYF.

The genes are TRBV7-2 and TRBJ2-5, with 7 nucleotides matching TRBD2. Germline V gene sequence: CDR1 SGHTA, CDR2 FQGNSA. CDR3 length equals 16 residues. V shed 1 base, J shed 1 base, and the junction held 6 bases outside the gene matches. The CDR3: CASSLGAGRLQETQYF. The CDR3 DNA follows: TGTGCCAGCAGCTTAGGGGCCGGGAGGCTCCAAGAGACCCAGTACTTC.

CDR3 nucleotide sequence: TGCGCCAGCCGGGTCTTCGAATATGGCTACACCTTC. The encoded protein is CASRVFEYGYTF. The rearrangement joins TRBV23-1 to TRBJ1-2; D is unclear. TRBV23-1 is reported as an ORF; its role is uncertain. The CDR3 covers 12 residues. The germline V and J ends were trimmed by 8 bases and 5 bases, with 12 bases remaining between them.